This TCR beta chain was sequenced during a study of blood T cell repertoires in COVID-19. Using immunoSEQ multiplex PCR, the repertoire was profiled, and TCRdb retains in-frame clones only, with some absent. The sample contains around 200,000 clones, 65% to 85% of which appear only once. Trimming pared 5 bases from V and 0 bases from J, leaving 5 bases between. This CDR3 is built from 13 residues. The germline V gene has CDR1 SGHTA and CDR2 FQGNSA. This rearrangement joins TRBV7-2 to TRBJ1-3; D call uncertain. The receptor was derived from a woman aged 30 to 39 who had recovered from COVID-19. Sequencing was done on a sample of PBMCs or T cells enriched from blood (not recorded which). The CDR3 DNA reads as TGTGCCAGCAGCACCAGCTCTGGAAACACCATATATTTT. Protein: CASSTSSGNTIYF.